This is a list of T cell receptor beta chains from one sample in a study of Graves' ophthalmopathy and Graves' hyperthyroidism. TCRdb ran MiXCR on the multiplex PCR reads and lists one entry per CDR3 protein. Here the sample spans 600,000 to 950,000 distinct CDR3 sequences, 40% being singletons. Sequenced sample: peripheral blood. The receptor set was obtained from an adult man with Graves' ophthalmopathy. The CDR3 runs from the conserved cysteine through the conserved F or W. A D gene is named only where the DNA matches it firmly. Clone sizes are given selectively: once, few, many, or a class where the clone is expanded.

V,J,D,size,CDR3,DNA
TRBV6-5,TRBJ1-2,.,few,CASHSWWSGTGYTF,TGTGCCAGCCATTCGTGGTGGAGCGGGACGGGCTACACCTTC
TRBV5-1,TRBJ2-7,.,few,CASSLEVGRIEQYF,TGCGCCAGCAGCTTGGAGGTTGGACGGATAGAGCAGTACTTC
TRBV25-1,TRBJ1-2,.,few,CASSDSAGDNRGYTF,TGTGCCAGCAGTGATAGTGCCGGGGACAATCGAGGCTACACCTTC
TRBV7-9,TRBJ1-1,.,.,CASSPNWNTEAFF,TGTGCCAGCAGCCCCAACTGGAACACTGAAGCTTTCTTT
TRBV7-9,TRBJ2-3,.,.,CASSLSLLDTQYF,TGTGCCAGCAGCTTGTCTCTCCTAGATACGCAGTATTTT
TRBV9,TRBJ1-6,TRBD1,many,CASSTRGQGENSPLHF,TGTGCCAGCAGCACTAGGGGACAGGGAGAGAATTCACCCCTCCACTTT
TRBV19,TRBJ1-1,.,.,CASTESVGVFF,TGTGCCAGTACCGAGAGTGTCGGGGTTTTCTTT
TRBV10-1,TRBJ1-1,.,many,CASSENLGAFAEAFF,TGCGCCAGCAGTGAGAATCTGGGGGCTTTCGCTGAAGCTTTCTTT
TRBV25-1,TRBJ1-2,.,many,CASSEGTNYGYTF,TGTGCCAGCAGTGAGGGAACTAACTATGGCTACACCTTC
TRBV6-6,TRBJ2-5,TRBD1,few,CASSSRTGRLQETQYF,TGTGCCAGCAGTTCGCGGACAGGGCGCCTCCAAGAGACCCAGTACTTC
TRBV6-1,TRBJ1-5,.,many,CASSGSRPQHF,TGTGCCAGCAGTGGGTCTCGGCCCCAGCATTTT
TRBV7-9,TRBJ2-2,TRBD1,once,CASSLATGGLTGELFF,TGTGCCAGCAGCTTAGCGACAGGGGGCCTCACCGGGGAGCTGTTTTTT
TRBV13,TRBJ1-1,TRBD1,.,CASSLRQGARGAFF,TGTGCCAGCAGCTTAAGACAGGGGGCGCGGGGTGCTTTCTTT
TRBV10-1,TRBJ2-1,TRBD2,once,CASSKDLAASYNEQFF,TGCGCCAGCAGTAAAGACCTAGCGGCTTCCTACAATGAGCAGTTCTTC
TRBV12-3/TRBV12-4,TRBJ1-1,.,many,CASSLRAGVNTEAFF,TGTGCCAGCAGTTTAAGGGCAGGCGTGAACACTGAAGCTTTCTTT
TRBV7-9,TRBJ2-7,.,many,CASSLTDSYEQYF,TGCGCCAGCAGCTTGACGGATTCCTACGAGCAGTACTTC
TRBV2,TRBJ2-5,.,.,CASSYGRAEETQYF,TGTGCCAGCAGTTACGGTAGGGCAGAAGAGACCCAGTACTTC
TRBV25-1,TRBJ1-2,.,.,CASSFSTAGGYTF,TGTGCCAGCAGTTTCTCCACAGCGGGGGGCTACACCTTC
TRBV12-3/TRBV12-4,TRBJ1-2,TRBD1,many,CASSGQVPNYGYTF,TGTGCCAGCAGCGGACAGGTGCCTAACTATGGCTACACCTTC
TRBV7-9,TRBJ1-1,TRBD1,.,CASSSGTGGSRVNTEAFF,TGTGCCAGCAGCTCGGGGACAGGGGGCTCACGGGTGAACACTGAAGCTTTCTTT
TRBV11-2,TRBJ2-5,TRBD2,.,CASSSRVGSGSETQYF,TGTGCCAGCAGCTCGCGCGTGGGTAGCGGGAGTGAGACCCAGTACTTC
TRBV24-1,TRBJ2-1,.,.,CATSDGGRGQFF,TGTGCCACCAGTGATGGAGGGCGGGGGCAGTTCTTC
TRBV11-1,TRBJ1-1,TRBD1,.,CASSEGDGQGDTQAFF,TGTGCCAGCAGCGAGGGAGACGGACAGGGGGACACCCAAGCTTTCTTT
TRBV10-3,TRBJ1-2,.,many,CAISEPPGGAANYGYTF,TGTGCCATCAGTGAGCCACCGGGGGGCGCAGCTAACTATGGCTACACCTTC
TRBV2,TRBJ2-7,TRBD1,.,CASTRDRGTYEQYF,TGTGCCAGTACCCGGGACAGGGGAACCTACGAGCAGTACTTC
TRBV11-1,TRBJ2-6,.,.,CASRESGANVLAF,TGTGCCAGCAGGGAGTCTGGGGCCAACGTCCTGGCTTTC
TRBV5-1,TRBJ1-2,TRBD1,many,CASRIPGQGYGYTF,TGCGCCAGCAGGATCCCGGGACAGGGTTACGGCTACACCTTC
TRBV6-1,TRBJ2-7,.,few,CASSYSTVRGQGEQYF,TGTGCCAGCAGTTACTCGACGGTCCGGGGGCAGGGCGAGCAGTACTTC
TRBV19,TRBJ1-1,.,few,CASSSRMNTEAFF,TGTGCCAGTAGTAGTCGAATGAACACTGAAGCTTTCTTT
TRBV7-8,TRBJ2-7,.,.,CASSLVSGGPEQYF,TGTGCCAGCAGCTTAGTGTCGGGGGGCCCCGAGCAGTACTTC
TRBV7-6,TRBJ2-7,TRBD2,.,CASSLNSGRSYGQYF,TGTGCCAGCAGCTTGAATAGCGGGAGGTCATACGGGCAGTACTTC
TRBV12-3/TRBV12-4,TRBJ2-1,TRBD2,.,CASSPLAGVGNEQFF,TGTGCCAGCAGTCCCTTAGCGGGAGTGGGGAATGAGCAGTTCTTC
TRBV2,TRBJ1-6,.,many,CASSVSGTNSPLHF,TGTGCCAGCAGTGTGTCCGGAACTAATTCACCCCTCCACTTT
TRBV20-1,TRBJ2-5,TRBD2,few,CSARSGGPGETQYF,TGCAGTGCTAGATCGGGGGGGCCGGGTGAGACCCAGTACTTC
TRBV2,TRBJ2-7,TRBD1,.,CASSGNPGQGYEQYF,TGTGCCAGCAGCGGAAACCCGGGACAGGGCTACGAGCAGTACTTC
TRBV7-9,TRBJ1-4,.,many,CASSLAGATNEKLFF,TGTGCCAGCAGCTTAGCGGGTGCAACTAATGAAAAACTGTTTTTT
TRBV11-1,TRBJ2-7,.,.,CASSSINGRSSYEQYF,TGTGCCAGCAGCTCCATAAACGGACGAAGCTCCTACGAGCAGTACTTC
TRBV7-9,TRBJ1-3,.,many,CASSSRREANTIYF,TGTGCCAGCAGCTCCCGCAGGGAGGCAAACACCATATATTTT
TRBV7-9,TRBJ2-7,TRBD2,.,CASSSRGGSSHEQYF,TGTGCCAGCAGCTCCCGCGGCGGGAGTTCCCACGAGCAGTACTTC
TRBV20-1,TRBJ1-1,.,.,CSARVDNRENTEAFF,TGCAGTGCTAGAGTGGATAACAGAGAGAACACTGAAGCTTTCTTT
TRBV20-1,TRBJ1-5,TRBD1,.,CSAGGQGRNQPQHF,TGCAGTGCTGGGGGACAGGGGAGGAATCAGCCCCAGCATTTT
TRBV15,TRBJ2-7,.,.,CATAEAPRGPYEQYF,TGTGCCACCGCTGAGGCCCCAAGGGGCCCCTACGAGCAGTACTTC
TRBV25-1,TRBJ1-4,.,.,CAISERPAYNEKLFF,TGTGCCATCAGTGAACGGCCCGCCTATAATGAAAAACTGTTTTTT
TRBV25-1,TRBJ2-7,.,many,CASSEGVSYEQYF,TGTGCCAGCAGCGAGGGAGTGTCCTACGAGCAGTACTTC
TRBV11-2,TRBJ2-5,TRBD2,.,CAGSSGLAAQETQYF,TGTGCCGGCAGCTCGGGACTAGCGGCCCAAGAGACCCAGTACTTC